This T cell receptor (beta chain) was captured by sequencing in a study of long-term antiretroviral therapy in people with HIV. Study results and limitations: Pre-ART expanded TRB clones stayed dominant throughout, though often decreasing after ART. Patients on ART gained diversity, which nonetheless stayed below transplant donor controls.

In the case of this clone: Its antigen is still unknown.

V was trimmed by 5 bases and J by 2 bases, leaving 18 bases between them. Germline-derived CDR1 and CDR2 are SGHNT and YENEEA. This CDR3 has 17 amino acids. They ran version v3.0 of the immunoSEQ assay at survey level. Profiled with immunoSEQ multiplex PCR; TCRdb holds only in-frame clones, not every one. In the table there are approximately 19,000 clones, more than 75% of which are singletons. The V call is TRBV11-3, the J call TRBJ2-2; D may be TRBD2 (6 bases). The sequences come from unsorted PBMCs, collected approximately 2.6 years after starting antiretroviral therapy. The sequence came from a woman aged 50 to 60 with HIV. The CDR3: CASSEDPLSGNTGELFF. In DNA, the CDR3 is TGTGCCAGCAGCGAGGATCCGCTTAGCGGTAACACCGGGGAGCTGTTTTTT.